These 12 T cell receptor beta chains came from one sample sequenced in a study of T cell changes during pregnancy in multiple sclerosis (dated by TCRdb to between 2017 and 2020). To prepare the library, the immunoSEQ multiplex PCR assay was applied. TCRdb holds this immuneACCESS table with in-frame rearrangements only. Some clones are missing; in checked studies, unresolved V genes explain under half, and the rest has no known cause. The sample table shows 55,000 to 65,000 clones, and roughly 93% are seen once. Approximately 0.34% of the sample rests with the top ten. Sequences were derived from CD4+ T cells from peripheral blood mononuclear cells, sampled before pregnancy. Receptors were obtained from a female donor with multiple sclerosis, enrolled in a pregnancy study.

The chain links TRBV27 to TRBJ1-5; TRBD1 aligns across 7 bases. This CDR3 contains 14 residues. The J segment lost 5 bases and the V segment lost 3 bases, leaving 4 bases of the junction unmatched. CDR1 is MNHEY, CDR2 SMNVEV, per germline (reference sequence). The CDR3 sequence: CASSFGRGDQPQHF. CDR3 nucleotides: TGTGCCAGCAGTTTTGGCAGGGGGGATCAGCCCCAGCATTTT.

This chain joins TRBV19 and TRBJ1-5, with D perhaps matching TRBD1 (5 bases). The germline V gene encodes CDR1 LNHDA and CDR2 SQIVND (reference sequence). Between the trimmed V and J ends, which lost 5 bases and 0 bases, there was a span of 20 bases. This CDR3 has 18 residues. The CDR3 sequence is CASSEAPIQGYSNQPQHF. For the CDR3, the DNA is TGTGCCAGTAGTGAGGCTCCCATCCAGGGTTATAGCAATCAGCCCCAGCATTTT.

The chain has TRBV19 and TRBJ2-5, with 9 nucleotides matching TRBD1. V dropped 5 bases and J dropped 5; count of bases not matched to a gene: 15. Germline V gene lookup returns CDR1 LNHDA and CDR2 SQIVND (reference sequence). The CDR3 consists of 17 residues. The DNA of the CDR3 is TGTGCCAGTAGTGCTTCAACAGGGGGCGGTTTTGGGGAGACCCAGTACTTC. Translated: CASSASTGGGFGETQYF.

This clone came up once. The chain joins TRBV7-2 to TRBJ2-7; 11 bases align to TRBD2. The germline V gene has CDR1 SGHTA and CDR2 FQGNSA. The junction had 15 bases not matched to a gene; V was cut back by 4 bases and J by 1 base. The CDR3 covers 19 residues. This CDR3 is CASSSLAGVGPFGSYEQYF. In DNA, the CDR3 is TGTGCCAGCAGCTCACTAGCGGGAGTAGGTCCGTTCGGGTCCTACGAGCAGTACTTC.

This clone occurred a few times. The DNA of the CDR3 is TGTGCCAGCAGCTTTCAGGGTACCGGCTGGGTCTACGAGCAGTACTTC. It codes for CASSFQGTGWVYEQYF. V usage is TRBV5-6 and J usage is TRBJ2-7; D perhaps matches TRBD1 (5 bases). Germline V gene data show CDR1 as SGHDT and CDR2 as YYEEEE. Trimming shortened V by 2 bases and J by 3 bases, and 18 bases separated the two germline ends. The CDR3 totals 16 residues.

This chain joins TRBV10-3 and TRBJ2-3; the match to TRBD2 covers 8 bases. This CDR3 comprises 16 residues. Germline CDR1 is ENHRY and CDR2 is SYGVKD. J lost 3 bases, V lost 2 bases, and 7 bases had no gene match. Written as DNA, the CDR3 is TGTGCCATCAGTGAGCTCAGCGGGAGTAGGACAGATACGCAGTATTTT. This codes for CAISELSGSRTDTQYF.

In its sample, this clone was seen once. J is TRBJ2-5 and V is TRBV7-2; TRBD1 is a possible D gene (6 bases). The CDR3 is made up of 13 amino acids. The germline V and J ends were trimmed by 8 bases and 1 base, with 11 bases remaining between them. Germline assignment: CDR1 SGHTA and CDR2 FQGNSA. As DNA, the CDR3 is TGTGCCAGCTCGGGACATCGCCAAGAGACCCAGTACTTC. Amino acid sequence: CASSGHRQETQYF.

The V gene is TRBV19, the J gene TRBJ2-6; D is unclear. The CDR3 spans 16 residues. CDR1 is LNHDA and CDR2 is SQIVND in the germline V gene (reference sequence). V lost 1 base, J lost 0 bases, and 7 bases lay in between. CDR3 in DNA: TGTGCCAGTAGTATAGCCGGCGGCTCTGGGGCCAACGTCCTGACTTTC. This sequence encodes CASSIAGGSGANVLTF.

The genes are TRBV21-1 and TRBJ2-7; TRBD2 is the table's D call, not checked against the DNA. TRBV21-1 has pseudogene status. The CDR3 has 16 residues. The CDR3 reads CASSKAGTSGSYEQYF. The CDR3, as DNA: TGTGCCAGCAGCAAAGCGGGAACTAGCGGGAGTTACGAGCAGTACTTC.

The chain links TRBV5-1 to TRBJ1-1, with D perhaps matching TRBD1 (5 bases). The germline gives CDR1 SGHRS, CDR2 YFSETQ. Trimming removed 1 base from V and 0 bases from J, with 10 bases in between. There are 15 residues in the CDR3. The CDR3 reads CASSLWQGMNTEAFF. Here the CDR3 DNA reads TGCGCCAGCAGCTTGTGGCAGGGCATGAACACTGAAGCTTTCTTT.

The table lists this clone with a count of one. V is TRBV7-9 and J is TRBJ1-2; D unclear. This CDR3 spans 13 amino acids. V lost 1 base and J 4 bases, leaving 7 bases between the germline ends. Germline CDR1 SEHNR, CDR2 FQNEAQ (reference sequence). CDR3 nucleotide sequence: TGTGCCAGCAGCTTAGGTTCCGGCTATGGCTACACCTTC. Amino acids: CASSLGSGYGYTF.

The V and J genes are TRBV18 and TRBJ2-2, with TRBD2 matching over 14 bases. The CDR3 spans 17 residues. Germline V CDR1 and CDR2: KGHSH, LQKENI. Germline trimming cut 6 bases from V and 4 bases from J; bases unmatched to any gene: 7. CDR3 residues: CASSTGLAGVSTGELFF. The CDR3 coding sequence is TGTGCCAGCTCGACGGGACTAGCGGGAGTTAGCACCGGGGAGCTGTTTTTT.